This is a list of T cell receptor beta chains from one sample in a study of blood T cell repertoires in COVID-19. Libraries were prepared by immunoSEQ multiplex PCR; TCRdb keeps only in-frame clonotypes and omits some of them. The sample includes more than 250,000 clones, around 87% seen only once; the top ten take 5.3%. The source material was PBMCs or T cells enriched from blood (not recorded which). The receptors here all came from a woman aged 30 to 39 who had recovered from COVID-19. CDR3s include the opening cysteine and the closing phenylalanine or tryptophan. The order of the fields is J gene, D gene, V gene, clone size, CDR3 DNA, CDR3 protein. A D gene is named only where the DNA matches it firmly. Expanded clones are given a class, and other clones once, few, many or no size at all.

J gene: TRBJ2-1
D gene: -
V gene: TRBV6-5
clone size: -
CDR3 DNA: TGTGCCAGCACCCCAGGGTTCAGGTCCTACAATGAGCAGTTCTTC
CDR3 protein: CASTPGFRSYNEQFF

J gene: TRBJ1-1
D gene: -
V gene: TRBV29-1
clone size: -
CDR3 DNA: TGCAGCGTCGCACACTCAGGGGTAACTGAAGCTTTCTTT
CDR3 protein: CSVAHSGVTEAFF

J gene: TRBJ1-1
D gene: -
V gene: TRBV3-1/TRBV3-2
clone size: -
CDR3 DNA: TGTGCCAGCAGCCAAGGGGAGAGACCTGAAGCTTTCTTT
CDR3 protein: CASSQGERPEAFF

J gene: TRBJ2-3
D gene: -
V gene: TRBV19
clone size: -
CDR3 DNA: TGTGCCAGTAGTATTGGGGAGACCACAGATACGCAGTATTTT
CDR3 protein: CASSIGETTDTQYF

J gene: TRBJ2-3
D gene: TRBD1
V gene: TRBV4-1
clone size: -
CDR3 DNA: TGCGCCAGCAGCCAGCAGGGGGCCGGAGATACGCAGTATTTT
CDR3 protein: CASSQQGAGDTQYF

J gene: TRBJ2-1
D gene: TRBD2
V gene: TRBV28
clone size: -
CDR3 DNA: TGTGCCAGCAGCCTGGGACTAGCGGGGGGGAATGAGCAGTTCTTC
CDR3 protein: CASSLGLAGGNEQFF

J gene: TRBJ2-3
D gene: TRBD1
V gene: TRBV4-3
clone size: -
CDR3 DNA: TGCGCCAGCAGCCCGGGACAGGGGCCAGATACGCAGTATTTT
CDR3 protein: CASSPGQGPDTQYF

J gene: TRBJ1-4
D gene: TRBD1
V gene: TRBV30
clone size: -
CDR3 DNA: TGTGCCTGGAGTGGGGGAATGACAGGGAAAAACGAAAAACTGTTTTTT
CDR3 protein: CAWSGGMTGKNEKLFF

J gene: TRBJ2-1
D gene: -
V gene: TRBV13
clone size: -
CDR3 DNA: TGTGCCAGCTTAGGGAGCTCCTACAATGAGCAGTTCTTC
CDR3 protein: CASLGSSYNEQFF

J gene: TRBJ1-3
D gene: TRBD1
V gene: TRBV2
clone size: -
CDR3 DNA: TGTGCCAGCAGTGCGGACAGGTCTGGAAACACCATATATTTT
CDR3 protein: CASSADRSGNTIYF

J gene: TRBJ1-2
D gene: TRBD1
V gene: TRBV2
clone size: -
CDR3 DNA: TGTGCCAGCAGAGTAGCAGGGGGGCGAAAAGGCTACACCTTC
CDR3 protein: CASRVAGGRKGYTF

J gene: TRBJ1-2
D gene: TRBD1
V gene: TRBV18
clone size: -
CDR3 DNA: TGTGCCAGCTCACCCGACAGGGGACCCTATGGCTACACCTTC
CDR3 protein: CASSPDRGPYGYTF

J gene: TRBJ2-5
D gene: -
V gene: TRBV5-1
clone size: -
CDR3 DNA: TGCGCCAGCAGCTTGGTCCTCGAGGAGACCCAGTACTTC
CDR3 protein: CASSLVLEETQYF

J gene: TRBJ2-3
D gene: TRBD1
V gene: TRBV6-6
clone size: -
CDR3 DNA: TGTGCCAGCAGCGGACAGGGGGATTGGACAGATACGCAGTATTTT
CDR3 protein: CASSGQGDWTDTQYF

J gene: TRBJ2-1
D gene: TRBD1
V gene: TRBV10-3
clone size: -
CDR3 DNA: TGTGCCATCAGTGATAAGGACAGGGGAGGAGACAATGAGCAGTTCTTC
CDR3 protein: CAISDKDRGGDNEQFF

J gene: TRBJ2-5
D gene: TRBD2
V gene: TRBV14
clone size: once
CDR3 DNA: TGTGCCAGCAGCCTCCGACTAGCGGGGGGGAAGCAAGAGACCCAGTACTTC
CDR3 protein: CASSLRLAGGKQETQYF

J gene: TRBJ2-2
D gene: TRBD2
V gene: TRBV25-1
clone size: -
CDR3 DNA: TGTGCCAGCAGTGAAGGGGGGGGAAACACCGGGGAGCTGTTTTTT
CDR3 protein: CASSEGGGNTGELFF

J gene: TRBJ2-1
D gene: -
V gene: TRBV5-1
clone size: -
CDR3 DNA: TGCGCCAGCAGCTTGGCGGGCAGGGGCCCTCACCTGGTGAAGTTCTTC
CDR3 protein: CASSLAGRGPHLVKFF

J gene: TRBJ1-2
D gene: TRBD1
V gene: TRBV6-5
clone size: once
CDR3 DNA: TGTGCCATAGCCCCTCGGGACAGCGTTAACTATGGCTACACCTTC
CDR3 protein: CAIAPRDSVNYGYTF

J gene: TRBJ1-1
D gene: -
V gene: TRBV5-4
clone size: -
CDR3 DNA: TGTGCCAGCAGCTTGAAACAGACCCCCGAAGCTTTCTTT
CDR3 protein: CASSLKQTPEAFF

J gene: TRBJ2-3
D gene: TRBD2
V gene: TRBV9
clone size: -
CDR3 DNA: TGTGCCAGCAGCGTAGGGACTAGTCCGACTACAGATACGCAGTATTTT
CDR3 protein: CASSVGTSPTTDTQYF

J gene: TRBJ2-5
D gene: -
V gene: TRBV5-4
clone size: -
CDR3 DNA: TGTGCCAGCTCATGGGCGGGGGCCCAAGAGACCCAGTACTTC
CDR3 protein: CASSWAGAQETQYF

J gene: TRBJ1-2
D gene: -
V gene: TRBV3-1/TRBV3-2
clone size: few
CDR3 DNA: TGTGCCAGCAGCCAGACTTTAACAGGGAACGGCTACACCTTC
CDR3 protein: CASSQTLTGNGYTF

J gene: TRBJ1-1
D gene: TRBD1
V gene: TRBV7-3
clone size: once
CDR3 DNA: TGTGCCAGCAGCTTAGGGGGACAGGGGAACACTGAAGCTTTCTTT
CDR3 protein: CASSLGGQGNTEAFF

J gene: TRBJ2-3
D gene: -
V gene: TRBV7-2
clone size: -
CDR3 DNA: TGTGCCAGCAGCTTAGACTACCGCACAGATACGCAGTATTTT
CDR3 protein: CASSLDYRTDTQYF

J gene: TRBJ2-7
D gene: -
V gene: TRBV28
clone size: few
CDR3 DNA: TGTGCCAGCAAATTGCCCGGACAGTACGAGCAGTACTTC
CDR3 protein: CASKLPGQYEQYF

J gene: TRBJ2-2
D gene: -
V gene: TRBV30
clone size: -
CDR3 DNA: TGTGCCTGGAGGACAGGCCCCGGGGAGCTGTTTTTT
CDR3 protein: CAWRTGPGELFF

J gene: TRBJ1-4
D gene: TRBD1
V gene: TRBV30
clone size: -
CDR3 DNA: TGTGCCTGGAGTGCGGGACAGGGGGCGAGTGAAAAACTGTTTTTT
CDR3 protein: CAWSAGQGASEKLFF

J gene: TRBJ2-1
D gene: -
V gene: TRBV7-3
clone size: once
CDR3 DNA: TGTGCCAGCAGCCTTTTTCGCGGGGGCGACCACTCCTACAATGAGCAGTTCTTC
CDR3 protein: CASSLFRGGDHSYNEQFF

J gene: TRBJ2-7
D gene: TRBD2
V gene: TRBV6-6
clone size: -
CDR3 DNA: TGTGCCAGCAGTTACTCTGCTAGCGGGTCGACCTACGAGCAGTACTTC
CDR3 protein: CASSYSASGSTYEQYF

J gene: TRBJ1-1
D gene: -
V gene: TRBV24-1
clone size: -
CDR3 DNA: TGTGCCACCAGAAAAGGGGGAGAGAGCACTGAAGCTTTCTTT
CDR3 protein: CATRKGGESTEAFF

J gene: TRBJ1-1
D gene: TRBD1
V gene: TRBV7-6
clone size: -
CDR3 DNA: TGTGCCAGCAGCCTCTCGAGCGGACAGGGAGGGGCTGAAGCTTTCTTT
CDR3 protein: CASSLSSGQGGAEAFF

J gene: TRBJ1-1
D gene: -
V gene: TRBV7-6
clone size: many
CDR3 DNA: TGTGCCAGCAGCTTCCTCGGAGTGGACACTGAAGCTTTCTTT
CDR3 protein: CASSFLGVDTEAFF

J gene: TRBJ1-3
D gene: -
V gene: TRBV18
clone size: -
CDR3 DNA: TGTGCCAGCTCACCGGGAGCAGCCAGCTCTGGAAACACCATATATTTT
CDR3 protein: CASSPGAASSGNTIYF

J gene: TRBJ1-1
D gene: -
V gene: TRBV6-5
clone size: -
CDR3 DNA: TGTGCCAGCAGTTACCGGACAAGGGACACTGAAGCTTTCTTT
CDR3 protein: CASSYRTRDTEAFF

J gene: TRBJ2-1
D gene: TRBD2
V gene: TRBV24-1
clone size: -
CDR3 DNA: TGTGCCACCAGTGATTTGAAGCGGGGGGGCGAGGAGCAGTTCTTC
CDR3 protein: CATSDLKRGGEEQFF

J gene: TRBJ1-1
D gene: -
V gene: TRBV5-6
clone size: -
CDR3 DNA: TGTGCCAGCAGCTTGAAGTACAGGGCATCAGACACTGAAGCTTTCTTT
CDR3 protein: CASSLKYRASDTEAFF

J gene: TRBJ2-7
D gene: TRBD1
V gene: TRBV7-2
clone size: -
CDR3 DNA: TGTGCCAGCAGCCTCCGACAGGGTCCTCCTGAGCAGTACTTC
CDR3 protein: CASSLRQGPPEQYF

J gene: TRBJ1-1
D gene: TRBD1
V gene: TRBV2
clone size: -
CDR3 DNA: TGTGCCAGCAGCGTCGACAGGGTGAACACTGAAGCTTTCTTT
CDR3 protein: CASSVDRVNTEAFF

J gene: TRBJ2-3
D gene: TRBD2
V gene: TRBV7-2
clone size: -
CDR3 DNA: TGTGCCAGCAGCTTAGTAGCGGGGACGACAGATACGCAGTATTTT
CDR3 protein: CASSLVAGTTDTQYF

J gene: TRBJ2-2
D gene: TRBD2
V gene: TRBV7-2
clone size: -
CDR3 DNA: TGTGCCAGCAGACTAGCGGGGGGGCCTTCCGGGGAGCTGTTTTTT
CDR3 protein: CASRLAGGPSGELFF

J gene: TRBJ1-3
D gene: -
V gene: TRBV2
clone size: once
CDR3 DNA: TGTGCCAGCACGGGGACATTTTTCCTCTCTGGAAACACCATATATTTT
CDR3 protein: CASTGTFFLSGNTIYF

J gene: TRBJ2-3
D gene: -
V gene: TRBV5-4
clone size: -
CDR3 DNA: TGTGCCAGCAGCTTGAGGCTAGGGGGTGGGGCAGATACGCAGTATTTT
CDR3 protein: CASSLRLGGGADTQYF

J gene: TRBJ1-5
D gene: -
V gene: TRBV30
clone size: -
CDR3 DNA: TGTGCCTGGAGTCCTTATAGCAATCAGCCCCAGCATTTT
CDR3 protein: CAWSPYSNQPQHF

J gene: TRBJ1-1
D gene: TRBD1
V gene: TRBV19
clone size: -
CDR3 DNA: TGTGCCAGTAGTCTACGGACAGGCGGCACTGAAGCTTTCTTT
CDR3 protein: CASSLRTGGTEAFF

J gene: TRBJ1-5
D gene: TRBD1
V gene: TRBV10-1
clone size: -
CDR3 DNA: TGCGCCAGCAGGCAGACAGGGGGCGGCAATCAGCCCCAGCATTTT
CDR3 protein: CASRQTGGGNQPQHF

J gene: TRBJ2-2
D gene: TRBD1
V gene: TRBV11-3
clone size: -
CDR3 DNA: TGTGCCAGCAGCTTATTCCCACCATCGACAGGGGGGAGCACCGGGGAGCTGTTTTTT
CDR3 protein: CASSLFPPSTGGSTGELFF

J gene: TRBJ1-2
D gene: -
V gene: TRBV28
clone size: -
CDR3 DNA: TGTGCCAGCAGCCCCCCCTCTCGGAGGGGTGGCTACACCTTC
CDR3 protein: CASSPPSRRGGYTF

J gene: TRBJ1-4
D gene: -
V gene: TRBV5-1
clone size: -
CDR3 DNA: TGCGCCAGCAGCTTGAGGTCCGGGGGAAGTGAAAAACTGTTTTTT
CDR3 protein: CASSLRSGGSEKLFF

J gene: TRBJ1-5
D gene: -
V gene: TRBV16
clone size: -
CDR3 DNA: TGTGCCAGCAGCCAATCGTTCTCACAGGGAGGCAATCAGCCCCAGCATTTT
CDR3 protein: CASSQSFSQGGNQPQHF

J gene: TRBJ1-6
D gene: -
V gene: TRBV4-3
clone size: -
CDR3 DNA: TGCGCCAGCAGCCAAGAGTATACAACAGGGTCGGCTTCACCCCTCCACTTT
CDR3 protein: CASSQEYTTGSASPLHF

J gene: TRBJ2-5
D gene: -
V gene: TRBV7-9
clone size: -
CDR3 DNA: TGTGCCAGCAGCTTGGACAATCTCTTGGAGACCCAGTACTTC
CDR3 protein: CASSLDNLLETQYF

J gene: TRBJ1-2
D gene: -
V gene: TRBV6-5
clone size: -
CDR3 DNA: TGTGCCAGCAGTTACTCGATAATAATCCAGGTCGATGGCTACACCTTC
CDR3 protein: CASSYSIIIQVDGYTF

J gene: TRBJ1-3
D gene: -
V gene: TRBV6-5
clone size: -
CDR3 DNA: TGTGCCAGCTACATGTTCTCTGGAAACACCATATATTTT
CDR3 protein: CASYMFSGNTIYF

J gene: TRBJ2-2
D gene: -
V gene: TRBV4-3
clone size: -
CDR3 DNA: TGCGCCAGCAGCCAAGACAGGGGTCTGAACACCGGGGAGCTGTTTTTT
CDR3 protein: CASSQDRGLNTGELFF

J gene: TRBJ2-2
D gene: TRBD2
V gene: TRBV5-6
clone size: -
CDR3 DNA: TGTGCCAGCAGCTTTCTAGCGGGGGGGAACACCGGGGAGCTGTTTTTT
CDR3 protein: CASSFLAGGNTGELFF

J gene: TRBJ1-2
D gene: -
V gene: TRBV3-1/TRBV3-2
clone size: -
CDR3 DNA: TGTGCCAGCAGCCAAGTCCAGGGTCCTGGCTACACCTTC
CDR3 protein: CASSQVQGPGYTF

J gene: TRBJ1-1
D gene: TRBD1
V gene: TRBV27
clone size: -
CDR3 DNA: TGTGCCAGCAGGCGACAGGGGCGTGATGAAGCTTTCTTT
CDR3 protein: CASRRQGRDEAFF

J gene: TRBJ1-1
D gene: TRBD1
V gene: TRBV7-6
clone size: -
CDR3 DNA: TGTGCCAGCAGCTGGGACAGGGGGACTGAAGCTTTCTTT
CDR3 protein: CASSWDRGTEAFF

J gene: TRBJ1-1
D gene: -
V gene: TRBV7-2
clone size: -
CDR3 DNA: TGTGCCAGCAGCTTAGCTCAGTCCGTTTCTTCCGCAGAAGCTTTCTTT
CDR3 protein: CASSLAQSVSSAEAFF